Below are 7 T cell receptor beta chains sequenced from a single sample in a study of post-analysis software for immune sequencing data. General observations from the study: TRBV segments more frequent in patients than in controls numbered a few and included TRBV5-6, TRBV5-1 and TRBV20-1.

TCR beta libraries were prepared from cDNA with unique molecular identifiers. TCRdb called the PCR reads again in MiXCR, with one record for every CDR3 protein. The sample yields more than 450,000 distinct CDR3 sequences, 44% seen once. The antigens for these receptors are not known. Source material: blood. The receptors derive from a girl aged 5 to 17 with multiple sclerosis.

DNA of the CDR3: TGTGCCAGCAGTTTGAAGGGGGTTGGTGGCTACACCTTC. As protein: CASSLKGVGGYTF. The chain employs TRBV12-3 or TRBV12-4 and TRBJ1-2, with a tentative D call TRBD1 (6 bases). Trimming took 3 bases from V and 7 from J, leaving 12 bases between them. The CDR3 is 13 amino acids.

The chain recombines TRBV7-2 with TRBJ2-3; 8 bases line up with TRBD2. This CDR3 region has 15 residues. With V trimmed by 5 bases and J by 0 bases, 4 bases remained unmatched. Germline V gene lookup returns CDR1 SGHTA and CDR2 FQGNSA. CDR3 in DNA: TGTGCCAGCAGCAGGACTAGCCGAAGCACAGATACGCAGTATTTT. Protein sequence: CASSRTSRSTDTQYF.

The V gene is TRBV20-1, the J gene TRBJ2-5; a weak D match, TRBD2 (6 bases). This CDR3 spans 17 amino acids. Germline V gives CDR1 DFQATT, CDR2 SNEGSKA (reference sequence). V lost 3 bases, J lost 4 bases, and 24 bases lay in between. CDR3 amino acids: CSARLTPTGLRIETQYF. The DNA for the CDR3 is TGCAGTGCTAGGCTCACACCCACCGGACTAAGGATAGAGACCCAGTACTTC.

This clonotype occurred a few times. This CDR3 reads CASSYSNRLETQYF. In DNA form, the CDR3 reads TGTGCCAGCAGTTACTCGAACAGGCTGGAGACCCAGTACTTC. The chain uses TRBV6-5 and TRBJ2-5, with D tentatively TRBD1 (5 bases). The length of the CDR3 is 14 residues. Trimming cost V 0 bases and J 5 bases, with 10 bases left between them. CDR1 is MNHEY and CDR2 is SVGAGI in the germline V gene.

The chain employs TRBV4-1 and TRBJ2-7; TRBD1 agrees at 8 bases. The J segment lost 0 bases and the V segment lost 2 bases, leaving 15 bases of the junction unmatched. CDR3 length: 19 residues. Germline values: CDR1 MGHRA, CDR2 YSYEKL. In nucleotides, the CDR3 is TGCGCCAGCAGCCAACCTCCAGGAGCCACAGGGGGATCCTCCTACGAGCAGTACTTC. Residues: CASSQPPGATGGSSYEQYF.

The V gene is TRBV3-1, the J gene TRBJ2-2, with D hard to call. Germline V gene sequence: CDR1 LGHDT, CDR2 YNNKEL (reference sequence). Trimming removed 0 bases from V and 5 bases from J, with 4 bases in between. This CDR3 contains 13 residues. The DNA of the CDR3 is TGTGCCAGCAGCCAAGATCAAACCGGGGAGCTGTTTTTT. It specifies CASSQDQTGELFF. Variable domain in full (rest from reference TRBV3-1 and TRBJ2-2): DTAVSQTPKYLVTQMGNDKSIKCEQNLGHDTMYWYKQDSKKFLKIMFSYNNKELIINETVPNRFSPKSPDKAHLNLHINSLELGDSAVYFCASSQDQTGELFFGEGSRLTVL.

The chain is built from TRBV4-1 and TRBJ2-7; the D gene is possibly TRBD2 (6 bases). Looked up from germline, CDR1 is MGHRA and CDR2 is YSYEKL. The CDR3 is 13 amino acids. The germline V and J ends were trimmed by 3 bases and 4 bases, with 10 bases remaining between them. CDR3 sequence reads: CASSHPGLYEQYF. The DNA for the CDR3 is TGCGCCAGCAGCCACCCGGGACTGTACGAGCAGTACTTC.